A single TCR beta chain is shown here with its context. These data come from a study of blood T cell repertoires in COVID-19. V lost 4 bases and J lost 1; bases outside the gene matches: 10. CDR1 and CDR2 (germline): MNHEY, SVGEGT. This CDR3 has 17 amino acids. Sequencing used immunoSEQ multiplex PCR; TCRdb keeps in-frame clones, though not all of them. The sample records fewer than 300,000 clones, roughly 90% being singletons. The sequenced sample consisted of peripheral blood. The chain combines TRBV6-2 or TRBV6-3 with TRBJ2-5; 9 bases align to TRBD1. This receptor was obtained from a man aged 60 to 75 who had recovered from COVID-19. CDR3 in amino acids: CASSSRPGTGPQETQYF. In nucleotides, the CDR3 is TGTGCCAGCAGTTCCAGGCCTGGGACAGGGCCCCAAGAGACCCAGTACTTC.